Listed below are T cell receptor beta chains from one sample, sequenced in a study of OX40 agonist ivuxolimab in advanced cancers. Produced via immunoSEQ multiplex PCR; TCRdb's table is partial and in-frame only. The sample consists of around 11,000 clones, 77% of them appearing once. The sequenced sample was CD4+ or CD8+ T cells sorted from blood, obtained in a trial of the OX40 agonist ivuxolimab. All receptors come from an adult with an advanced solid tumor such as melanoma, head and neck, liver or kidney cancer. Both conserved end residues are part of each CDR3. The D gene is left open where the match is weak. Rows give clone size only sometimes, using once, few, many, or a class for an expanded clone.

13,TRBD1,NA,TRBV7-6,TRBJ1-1,CASSHPGTGEAFF,TGTGCCAGCAGTCACCCCGGGACAGGTGAAGCTTTCTTT
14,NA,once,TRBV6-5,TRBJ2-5,CASSYLTGQETQYF,TGTGCCAGCAGTTACTTGACAGGTCAAGAGACCCAGTACTTC
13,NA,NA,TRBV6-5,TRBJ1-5,CASSRYSNQPQHF,TGTGCCAGCAGCCGATATAGCAATCAGCCCCAGCATTTT
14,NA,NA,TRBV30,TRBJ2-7,CAWSTWGRISEQYF,TGTGCCTGGAGTACTTGGGGGCGTATAAGCGAGCAGTACTTC
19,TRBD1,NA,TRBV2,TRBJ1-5,CASSPGGTVKQLSNQPQHF,TGTGCCAGCAGCCCGGGAGGGACAGTGAAGCAATTGAGCAATCAGCCCCAGCATTTT
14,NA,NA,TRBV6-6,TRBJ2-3,CASSRGGPTDTQYF,TGTGCCAGCTCTAGGGGGGGACCCACAGATACGCAGTATTTT
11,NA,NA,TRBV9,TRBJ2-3,CASSAIDTQYF,TGTGCCAGCAGCGCAATAGATACGCAGTATTTT
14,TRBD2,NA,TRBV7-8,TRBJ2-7,CASSSLGGTYEQYF,TGTGCCAGCAGCTCCCTCGGGGGGACCTACGAGCAGTACTTC
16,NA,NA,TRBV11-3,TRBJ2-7,CASSLALKGNLGEQYF,TGTGCCAGCAGCTTAGCGCTCAAGGGCAACCTAGGCGAGCAGTACTTC
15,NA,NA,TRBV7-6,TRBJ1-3,CASSSPGPSGNTIYF,TGTGCCAGCAGTTCCCCGGGGCCCTCTGGAAACACCATATATTTT
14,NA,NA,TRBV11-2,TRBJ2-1,CASSLDQAGPEQFF,TGTGCCAGCAGCTTAGATCAGGCGGGACCGGAGCAGTTCTTC
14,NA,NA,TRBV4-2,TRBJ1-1,CASKEPGENTEAFF,TGTGCCAGCAAGGAGCCAGGGGAGAACACTGAAGCTTTCTTT
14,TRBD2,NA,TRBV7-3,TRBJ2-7,CASSPWTSSYEQYF,TGTGCCAGCAGCCCCTGGACTAGCTCCTACGAGCAGTACTTC
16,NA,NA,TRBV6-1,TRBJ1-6,CASSEDRGAYNSPLHF,TGTGCCAGCAGTGAGGATAGGGGGGCCTATAATTCACCCCTCCACTTT